This TCR beta chain was observed in a study of shared clonotypes between healthy human individuals. Across the whole study: CD8 memory received one plate per donor, CD8 naive two, CD4 memory three and CD4 naive three. Notes on the study in general: Estimated richness values were generally larger in naive subsets than in memory subsets.

Trimming removed 2 bases from V and 2 bases from J, with 5 bases in between. The CDR3 is 12 amino acids. Germline lookup yields CDR1 SGHDT and CDR2 YYEEEE. Notes on this clone: Its antigen is currently unknown.

Per sorted-subset replicate PCR, input was around 200 ng DNA, representing tens of thousands of T cell genomes. Data came from immunoSEQ multiplex PCR; TCRdb stores just in-frame clones and leaves some out. Of some 2 million clones listed, approximately 95% are singletons. Cells designated naive CD8 were CD45RO-negative and were positively selected for CCR7, with terminally differentiated effector memory CD45RA+ cells excluded. The gene calls are TRBV5-6 and TRBJ2-7; D unclear. The sequenced sample consisted of naive CD8+ T cells sorted from blood. This TCR was recovered from a man aged 18 to 30 in good health. DNA for the CDR3: TGTGCCAGCAGCTTCCAGACCTACGAGCAGTACTTC. It specifies CASSFQTYEQYF.